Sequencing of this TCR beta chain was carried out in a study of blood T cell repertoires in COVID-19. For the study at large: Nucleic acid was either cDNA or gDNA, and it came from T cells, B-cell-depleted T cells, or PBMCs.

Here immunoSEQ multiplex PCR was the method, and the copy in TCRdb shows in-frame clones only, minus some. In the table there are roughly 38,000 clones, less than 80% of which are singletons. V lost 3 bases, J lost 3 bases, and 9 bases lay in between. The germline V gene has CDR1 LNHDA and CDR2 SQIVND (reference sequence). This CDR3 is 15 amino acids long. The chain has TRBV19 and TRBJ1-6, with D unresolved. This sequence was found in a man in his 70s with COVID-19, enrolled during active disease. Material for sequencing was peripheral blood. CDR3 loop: CASSIYQDYNSPLHF. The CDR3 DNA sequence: TGTGCCAGTAGTATCTACCAGGACTATAATTCACCCCTCCACTTT.